One sample yielded the 3 T cell receptor beta chains listed below, sequenced in a study of cytomegalovirus exposure and HLA in healthy donors. The PCR made use of 60 Vbeta and 13 Jbeta primers. Profiling relied on immunoSEQ multiplex PCR, and the TCRdb table lists in-frame clones only, not all of them. This sample has about 160,000 clones, with more than 75% found just once. Material: PBMCs. The receptor set was obtained from a man aged 18 to 29 in good health and CMV-seropositive.

The rearrangement uses TRBV6-1 and TRBJ1-1; tentative D call: TRBD1 (5 bases). The CDR3 loop spans 13 amino acids. V was trimmed by 3 bases and J by 5 bases, leaving 10 bases between them. CDR1 is MNHNS, CDR2 SASEGT, per germline. This chain's CDR3 is CASSEGGRTEAFF. The CDR3 DNA reads as TGTGCCAGCAGTGAGGGGGGGAGGACTGAAGCTTTCTTT.

The chain recombines TRBV6-6 with TRBJ1-5; D is possibly TRBD1 (5 bases). The V gene's germline CDR1 is MNHNY and CDR2 SVGAGI (reference sequence). Trimming removed 5 bases at V and 7 bases at J, with 12 bases between. The CDR3 consists of 13 residues. CDR3 DNA sequence: TGTGCCAGCAGTGCCCCAGGGTGGCAGCCCCAGCATTTT. Translation gives CASSAPGWQPQHF.

The rearrangement uses TRBV27 and TRBJ1-1, with a weak D call TRBD1 (6 bases). This CDR3 spans 14 amino acids. The germline V and J ends were trimmed by 8 bases and 7 bases, with 20 bases remaining between them. Germline values: CDR1 MNHEY, CDR2 SMNVEV (reference sequence). CDR3 residues: CASGPGQKRDEAFF. The CDR3 region has the DNA TGTGCCAGCGGACCGGGACAAAAGCGTGATGAAGCTTTCTTT.